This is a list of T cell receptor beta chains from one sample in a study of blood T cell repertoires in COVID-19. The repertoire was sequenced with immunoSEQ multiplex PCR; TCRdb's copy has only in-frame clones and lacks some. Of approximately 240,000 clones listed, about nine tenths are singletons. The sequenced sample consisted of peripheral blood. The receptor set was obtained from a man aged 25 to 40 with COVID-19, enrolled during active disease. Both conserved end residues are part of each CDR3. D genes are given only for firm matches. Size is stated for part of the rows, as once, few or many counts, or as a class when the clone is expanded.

CDR3nt: TGTGCCAGAAGCCCCCGGGGGGGCAGTTCACCCCTCCACTTT; CDR3aa: CARSPRGGSSPLHF; len: 14; abundance: .; v_gene: TRBV5-3; j_gene: TRBJ1-6; d_gene: .
CDR3nt: TGTGCCAGCAGCTTAGCTCTAACGGGGGACACTGAAGCTTTCTTT; CDR3aa: CASSLALTGDTEAFF; len: 15; abundance: .; v_gene: TRBV7-6; j_gene: TRBJ1-1; d_gene: .
CDR3nt: TGTGCTAGTGGTTTGGGTGAGCGGAGCCACCTGGTACAACGGGGGGCTGGGAAGTTCTTC; CDR3aa: CASGLGERSHLVQRGAGKFF; len: 20; abundance: .; v_gene: TRBV12-5; j_gene: TRBJ2-1; d_gene: .
CDR3nt: TGTGCCAGCAGGAGAACAGGGGGAGTGGAGACCCAGTACTTC; CDR3aa: CASRRTGGVETQYF; len: 14; abundance: .; v_gene: TRBV2; j_gene: TRBJ2-5; d_gene: TRBD1
CDR3nt: TGTGCCAGCAGCTTAAGACTAGCGGGGGACAATGAGCAGTTCTTC; CDR3aa: CASSLRLAGDNEQFF; len: 15; abundance: .; v_gene: TRBV7-6; j_gene: TRBJ2-1; d_gene: TRBD2
CDR3nt: TGTGCCAGCAGTTACGCAGTTTCCATGAACACTGAAGCTTTCTTT; CDR3aa: CASSYAVSMNTEAFF; len: 15; abundance: .; v_gene: TRBV6-5; j_gene: TRBJ1-1; d_gene: .
CDR3nt: TGTGCCAGCAGCCAAGCATCGGGGGGTGAAAAACTGTTTTTT; CDR3aa: CASSQASGGEKLFF; len: 14; abundance: .; v_gene: TRBV3-1/TRBV3-2; j_gene: TRBJ1-4; d_gene: .
CDR3nt: TGTGCCAGCAGCTTTGGTACGGGAAGGAGCGAGCAGTACTTC; CDR3aa: CASSFGTGRSEQYF; len: 14; abundance: .; v_gene: TRBV5-6; j_gene: TRBJ2-7; d_gene: .
CDR3nt: TGTGCCTGGAGTATGGGGGGCACTGAAGCTTTCTTT; CDR3aa: CAWSMGGTEAFF; len: 12; abundance: .; v_gene: TRBV30; j_gene: TRBJ1-1; d_gene: .
CDR3nt: TGTGCCAGCAGCTTATACCGGCAGGGTATAACCTACGAGCAGTACTTC; CDR3aa: CASSLYRQGITYEQYF; len: 16; abundance: .; v_gene: TRBV13; j_gene: TRBJ2-7; d_gene: .
CDR3nt: TGTGCCAGCAGCGTAGCGGGGGGTGCAGATACGCAGTATTTT; CDR3aa: CASSVAGGADTQYF; len: 14; abundance: .; v_gene: TRBV9; j_gene: TRBJ2-3; d_gene: TRBD2
CDR3nt: TGCAGCGTTGACGGCAGCCACCTCGGGGGTAACACTGAAGCTTTCTTT; CDR3aa: CSVDGSHLGGNTEAFF; len: 16; abundance: .; v_gene: TRBV29-1; j_gene: TRBJ1-1; d_gene: .
CDR3nt: TGCGCCAGCAGCACGCGGACAGGGAACACCGGGGAGCTGTTTTTT; CDR3aa: CASSTRTGNTGELFF; len: 15; abundance: once; v_gene: TRBV4-1; j_gene: TRBJ2-2; d_gene: TRBD1
CDR3nt: TGCGCCAGCAGCGCGAAGCCTCAGGGAAGTGGAAGTCAGCCCCAGCATTTT; CDR3aa: CASSAKPQGSGSQPQHF; len: 17; abundance: .; v_gene: TRBV5-1; j_gene: TRBJ1-5; d_gene: .
CDR3nt: TGTGCCAGCAGCCACGCATCGGGGATCTCTGGAAACACCATATATTTT; CDR3aa: CASSHASGISGNTIYF; len: 16; abundance: .; v_gene: TRBV5-5; j_gene: TRBJ1-3; d_gene: .
CDR3nt: TGTGCCAGCAGTTATCGGGACTCTAGAAACTATGGCTACACCTTC; CDR3aa: CASSYRDSRNYGYTF; len: 15; abundance: .; v_gene: TRBV6-5; j_gene: TRBJ1-2; d_gene: .
CDR3nt: TGTGCCAGCAGCTTCAGGACAGGGGAGGTGTCGATGGCTTTCTTT; CDR3aa: CASSFRTGEVSMAFF; len: 15; abundance: .; v_gene: TRBV5-6; j_gene: TRBJ1-1; d_gene: TRBD1
CDR3nt: TGTGCCAGCAGTGGGCCGGCGGGACGGATGATTCACTATGGCTACACCTTC; CDR3aa: CASSGPAGRMIHYGYTF; len: 17; abundance: .; v_gene: TRBV6-1; j_gene: TRBJ1-2; d_gene: .
CDR3nt: TGTGCCAGCAGTTTCACCGGGGGTGAAATCAATGGCTACACCTTC; CDR3aa: CASSFTGGEINGYTF; len: 15; abundance: once; v_gene: TRBV27; j_gene: TRBJ1-2; d_gene: .
CDR3nt: TGTGCCAGCAGCCAAGGCCCAGGGCCGGTTATCTACAATGAGCAGTTCTTC; CDR3aa: CASSQGPGPVIYNEQFF; len: 17; abundance: .; v_gene: TRBV3-1/TRBV3-2; j_gene: TRBJ2-1; d_gene: .
CDR3nt: TGTGCCAGCAGCCAGGGGCTCCGAGACATGAACACTGAAGCTTTCTTT; CDR3aa: CASSQGLRDMNTEAFF; len: 16; abundance: .; v_gene: TRBV3-1/TRBV3-2; j_gene: TRBJ1-1; d_gene: .
CDR3nt: TGCGCCAGCAGCTTGGGGGGACAGGGCCCCAGCACTGAAGCTTTCTTT; CDR3aa: CASSLGGQGPSTEAFF; len: 16; abundance: .; v_gene: TRBV5-1; j_gene: TRBJ1-1; d_gene: TRBD1
CDR3nt: TGTGCCAGCAGCTCGGGACAGAGCTACGAGCAGTACTTC; CDR3aa: CASSSGQSYEQYF; len: 13; abundance: .; v_gene: TRBV11-2; j_gene: TRBJ2-7; d_gene: TRBD1
CDR3nt: TGTGCCAGTAGTCGGGGACTAGCGGACCAAGAGACCCAGTACTTC; CDR3aa: CASSRGLADQETQYF; len: 15; abundance: .; v_gene: TRBV19; j_gene: TRBJ2-5; d_gene: TRBD2
CDR3nt: TGTGCCAGCAGCTTGGGGATCCGGGGAAATTCACCCCTCCACTTT; CDR3aa: CASSLGIRGNSPLHF; len: 15; abundance: .; v_gene: TRBV7-9; j_gene: TRBJ1-6; d_gene: .
CDR3nt: TGCGCCAGCAGCCTGACGGGGAAAGATGAGCAGTTCTTC; CDR3aa: CASSLTGKDEQFF; len: 13; abundance: once; v_gene: TRBV5-1; j_gene: TRBJ2-1; d_gene: .